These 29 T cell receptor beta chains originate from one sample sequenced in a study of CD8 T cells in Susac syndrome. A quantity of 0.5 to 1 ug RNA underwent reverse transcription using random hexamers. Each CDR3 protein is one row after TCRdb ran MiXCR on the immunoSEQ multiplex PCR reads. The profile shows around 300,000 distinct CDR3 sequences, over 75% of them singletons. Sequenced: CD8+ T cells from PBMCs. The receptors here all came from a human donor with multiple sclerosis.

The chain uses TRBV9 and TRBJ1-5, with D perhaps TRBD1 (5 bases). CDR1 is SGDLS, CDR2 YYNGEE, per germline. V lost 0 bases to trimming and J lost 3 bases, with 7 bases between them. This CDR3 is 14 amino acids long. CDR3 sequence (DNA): TGTGCCAGCAGCGTAGGGGGGATCAATCAGCCCCAGCATTTT. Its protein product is CASSVGGINQPQHF.

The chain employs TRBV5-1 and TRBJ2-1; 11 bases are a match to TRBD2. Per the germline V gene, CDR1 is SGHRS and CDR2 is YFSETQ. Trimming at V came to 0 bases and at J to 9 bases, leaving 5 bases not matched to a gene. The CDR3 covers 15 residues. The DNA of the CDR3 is TGCGCCAGCAGCTTGGTACTAGCGGGAGCCCCTGAGCAGTTCTTC. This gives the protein CASSLVLAGAPEQFF.

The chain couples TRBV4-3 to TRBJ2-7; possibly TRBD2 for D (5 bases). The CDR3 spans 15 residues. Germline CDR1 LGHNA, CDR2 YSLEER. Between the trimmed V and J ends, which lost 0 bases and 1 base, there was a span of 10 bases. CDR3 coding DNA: TGCGCCAGCAGCCAAGACATAGCGAGGTCCTACGAGCAGTACTTC. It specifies CASSQDIARSYEQYF.

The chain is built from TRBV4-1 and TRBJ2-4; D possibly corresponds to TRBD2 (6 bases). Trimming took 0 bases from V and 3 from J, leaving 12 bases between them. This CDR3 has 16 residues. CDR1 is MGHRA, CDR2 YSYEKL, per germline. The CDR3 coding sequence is TGCGCCAGCAGCCAAGAGGCCGCAGCGGGCAAAAACATTCAGTACTTC. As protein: CASSQEAAAGKNIQYF.

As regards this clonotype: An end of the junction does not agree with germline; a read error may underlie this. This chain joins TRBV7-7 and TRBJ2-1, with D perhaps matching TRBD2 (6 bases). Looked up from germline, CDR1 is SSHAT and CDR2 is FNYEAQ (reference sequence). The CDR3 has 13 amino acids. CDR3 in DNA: TGTGCCAGCAGCGGTACGGTAGGCGGGAAGATGATCTTC. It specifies CASSGTVGGKMIF. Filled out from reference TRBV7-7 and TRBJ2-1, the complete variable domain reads GAGVSQSPRYKVTKRGQDVTLRCDPISSHATLYWYQQALGQGPEFLTYFNYEAQPDKSGLPSDRFSAERPEGSISTLTIQRTEQRDSAMYRCASSGTVGGKMIFGPGTRLTVL.

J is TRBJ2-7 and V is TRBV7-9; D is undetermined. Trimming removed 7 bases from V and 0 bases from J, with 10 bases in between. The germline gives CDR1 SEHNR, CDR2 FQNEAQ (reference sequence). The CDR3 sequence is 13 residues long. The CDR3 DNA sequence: TGTGCCAGCAATCGGGTTAACTCCTACGAGCAGTACTTC. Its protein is CASNRVNSYEQYF.

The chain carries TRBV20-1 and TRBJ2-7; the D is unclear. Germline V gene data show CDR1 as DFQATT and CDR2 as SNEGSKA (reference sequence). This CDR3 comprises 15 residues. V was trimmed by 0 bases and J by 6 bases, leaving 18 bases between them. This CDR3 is CSARDPEWFTSEQYF. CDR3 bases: TGCAGTGCTAGAGATCCCGAATGGTTTACCTCCGAGCAGTACTTC.

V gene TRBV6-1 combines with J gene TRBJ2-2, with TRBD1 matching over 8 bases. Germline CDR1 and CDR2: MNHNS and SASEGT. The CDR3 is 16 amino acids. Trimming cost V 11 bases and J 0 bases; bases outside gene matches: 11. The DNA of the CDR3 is TGTGCCCGAGACAGGGGTTTAATCGCGAACACCGGGGAGCTGTTTTTT. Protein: CARDRGLIANTGELFF.

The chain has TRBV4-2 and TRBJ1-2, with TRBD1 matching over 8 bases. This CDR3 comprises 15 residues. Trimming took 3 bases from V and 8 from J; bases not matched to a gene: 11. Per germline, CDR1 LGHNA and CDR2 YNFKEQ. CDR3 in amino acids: CASSQTGAPSWGYTF. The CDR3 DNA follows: TGTGCCAGCAGCCAGACAGGGGCACCTTCGTGGGGCTACACCTTC.

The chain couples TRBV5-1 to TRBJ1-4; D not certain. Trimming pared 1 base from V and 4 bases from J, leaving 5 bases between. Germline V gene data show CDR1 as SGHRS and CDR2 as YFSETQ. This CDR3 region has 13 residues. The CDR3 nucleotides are TGCGCCAGCAGCTTGAATATTAATGAAAAACTGTTTTTT. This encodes CASSLNINEKLFF.

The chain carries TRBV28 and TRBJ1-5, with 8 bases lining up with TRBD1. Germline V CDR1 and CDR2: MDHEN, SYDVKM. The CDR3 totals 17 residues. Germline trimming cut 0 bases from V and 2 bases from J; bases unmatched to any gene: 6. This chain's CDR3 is CASSLWTGEYGNQPQHF. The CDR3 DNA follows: TGTGCCAGCAGTTTATGGACAGGGGAGTACGGCAATCAGCCCCAGCATTTT.

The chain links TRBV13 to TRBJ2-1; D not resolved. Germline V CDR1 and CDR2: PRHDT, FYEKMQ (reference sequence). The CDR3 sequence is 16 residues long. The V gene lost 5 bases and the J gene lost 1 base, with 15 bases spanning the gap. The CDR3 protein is CASSHKTGLSYNEQFF. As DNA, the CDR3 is TGTGCCAGCAGCCATAAGACTGGCCTTTCCTACAATGAGCAGTTCTTC. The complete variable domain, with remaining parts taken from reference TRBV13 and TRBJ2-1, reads AAGVIQSPRHLIKEKRETATLKCYPIPRHDTVYWYQQGPGQDPQFLISFYEKMQSDKGSIPDRFSAQQFSDYHSELNMSSLELGDSALYFCASSHKTGLSYNEQFFGPGTRLTVL.

The CDR3, as DNA: TGTGCCTGGAATGAGTATGCGGGTTGGGGGGAGGAGCTGTTTTTT. Its protein product is CAWNEYAGWGEELFF. The rearrangement joins TRBV30 to TRBJ2-2, with D tentatively TRBD2 (6 bases). The CDR3 contains 15 residues. Per germline, CDR1 GTSNPN and CDR2 SVGIG (reference sequence). V was cut by 4 bases and J by 10 bases, with 22 bases left in between.

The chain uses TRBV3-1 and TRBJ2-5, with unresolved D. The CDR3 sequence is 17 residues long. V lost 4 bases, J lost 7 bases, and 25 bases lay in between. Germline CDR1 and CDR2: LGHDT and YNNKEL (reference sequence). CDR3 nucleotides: TGTGCCAGCAGCCCAATGTCGACGGCTTTTCATTATGTGACCCAGTACTTC. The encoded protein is CASSPMSTAFHYVTQYF.

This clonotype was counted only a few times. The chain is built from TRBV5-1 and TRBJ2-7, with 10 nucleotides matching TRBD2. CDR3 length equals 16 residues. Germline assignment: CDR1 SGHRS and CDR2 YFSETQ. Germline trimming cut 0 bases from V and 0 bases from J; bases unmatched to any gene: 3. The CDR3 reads CASSLELAGLSYEQYF. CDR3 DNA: TGCGCCAGCAGCTTGGAACTAGCGGGACTCTCCTACGAGCAGTACTTC.

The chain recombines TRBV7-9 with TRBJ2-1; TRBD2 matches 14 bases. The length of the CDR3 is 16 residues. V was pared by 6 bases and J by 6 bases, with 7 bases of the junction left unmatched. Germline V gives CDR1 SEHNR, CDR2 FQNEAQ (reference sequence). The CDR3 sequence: CASRTSGRGTTNEQFF. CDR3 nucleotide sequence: TGTGCCAGCAGGACTAGCGGGAGGGGGACCACCAATGAGCAGTTCTTC. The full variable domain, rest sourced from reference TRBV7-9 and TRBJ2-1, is DTGVSQNPRHKITKRGQNVTFRCDPISEHNRLYWYRQTLGQGPEFLTYFQNEAQLEKSRLLSDRFSAERPKGSFSTLEIQRTEQGDSAMYLCASRTSGRGTTNEQFFGPGTRLTVL.

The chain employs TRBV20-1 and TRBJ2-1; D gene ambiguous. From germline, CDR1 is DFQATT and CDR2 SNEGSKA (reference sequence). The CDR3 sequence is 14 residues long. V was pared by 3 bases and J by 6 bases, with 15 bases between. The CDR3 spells CSARKKPLGNEQFF. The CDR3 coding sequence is TGCAGTGCTAGGAAGAAGCCCTTAGGCAATGAGCAGTTCTTC.

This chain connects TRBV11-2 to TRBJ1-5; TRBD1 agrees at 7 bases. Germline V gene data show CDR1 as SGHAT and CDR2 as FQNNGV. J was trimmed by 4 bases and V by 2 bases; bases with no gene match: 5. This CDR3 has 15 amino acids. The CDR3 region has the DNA TGTGCCAGCAGCTTATCATGGGACAGAAATCAGCCCCAGCATTTT. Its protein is CASSLSWDRNQPQHF.

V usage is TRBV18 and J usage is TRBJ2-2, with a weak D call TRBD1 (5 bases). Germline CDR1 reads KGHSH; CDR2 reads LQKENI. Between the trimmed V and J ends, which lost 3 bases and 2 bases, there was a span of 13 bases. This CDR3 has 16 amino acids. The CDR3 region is CASSPASQVNTGELFF. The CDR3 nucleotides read TGTGCCAGCTCACCTGCCTCACAGGTTAACACCGGGGAGCTGTTTTTT.

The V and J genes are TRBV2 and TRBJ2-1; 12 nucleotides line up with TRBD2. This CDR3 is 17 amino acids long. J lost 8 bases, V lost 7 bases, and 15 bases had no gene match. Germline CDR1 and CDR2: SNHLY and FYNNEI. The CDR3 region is CASTPPTSGRYRDEQFF. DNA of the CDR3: TGTGCCAGCACACCCCCGACTAGCGGGAGATATCGGGATGAGCAGTTCTTC.

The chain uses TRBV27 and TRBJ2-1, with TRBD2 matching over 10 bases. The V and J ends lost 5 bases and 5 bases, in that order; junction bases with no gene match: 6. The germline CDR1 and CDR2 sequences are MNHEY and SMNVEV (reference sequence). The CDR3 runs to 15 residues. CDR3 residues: CASSPGLAAHNEQFF. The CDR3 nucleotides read TGTGCCAGCAGTCCAGGACTAGCGGCTCACAATGAGCAGTTCTTC.

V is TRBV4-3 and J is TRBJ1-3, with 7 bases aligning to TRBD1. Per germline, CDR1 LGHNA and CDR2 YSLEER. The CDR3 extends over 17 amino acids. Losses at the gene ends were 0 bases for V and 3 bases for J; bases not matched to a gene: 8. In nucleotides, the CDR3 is TGCGCCAGCAGCCAAGAAAGGGGGCAGGGGTATGGAAACACCATATATTTT. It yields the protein CASSQERGQGYGNTIYF.

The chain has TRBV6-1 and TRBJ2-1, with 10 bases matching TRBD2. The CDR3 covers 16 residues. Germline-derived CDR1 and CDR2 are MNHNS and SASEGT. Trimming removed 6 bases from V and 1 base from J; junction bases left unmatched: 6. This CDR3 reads CASSDGLAESYNEQFF. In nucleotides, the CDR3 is TGTGCCAGCAGCGACGGACTAGCGGAGTCCTACAATGAGCAGTTCTTC.

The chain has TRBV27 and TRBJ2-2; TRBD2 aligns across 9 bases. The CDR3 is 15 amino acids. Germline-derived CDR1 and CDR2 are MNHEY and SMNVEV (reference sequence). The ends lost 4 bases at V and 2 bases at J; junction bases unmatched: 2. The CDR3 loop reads CASSSGLANTGELFF. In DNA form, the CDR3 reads TGTGCCAGCAGTTCGGGACTAGCAAACACCGGGGAGCTGTTTTTT.

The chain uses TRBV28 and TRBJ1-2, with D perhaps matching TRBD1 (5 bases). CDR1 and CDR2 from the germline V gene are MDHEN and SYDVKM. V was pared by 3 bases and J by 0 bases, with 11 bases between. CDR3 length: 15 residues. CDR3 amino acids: CASSFGGWTNYGYTF. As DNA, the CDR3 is TGTGCCAGCAGTTTTGGGGGATGGACTAACTATGGCTACACCTTC.

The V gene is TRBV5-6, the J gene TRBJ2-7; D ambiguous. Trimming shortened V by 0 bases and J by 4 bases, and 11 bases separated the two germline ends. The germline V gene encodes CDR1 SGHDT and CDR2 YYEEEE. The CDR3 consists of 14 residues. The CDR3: CASSLGRNLYEQYF. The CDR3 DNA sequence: TGTGCCAGCAGCTTGGGCAGGAATCTTTACGAGCAGTACTTC.

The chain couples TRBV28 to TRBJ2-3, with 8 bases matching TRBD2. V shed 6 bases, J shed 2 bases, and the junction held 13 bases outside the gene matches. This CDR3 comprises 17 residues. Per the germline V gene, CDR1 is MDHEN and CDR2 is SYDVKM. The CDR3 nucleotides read TGTGCCAGCAGCCCCTTAGCGGGGAGCGGAATCACAGATACGCAGTATTTT. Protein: CASSPLAGSGITDTQYF.

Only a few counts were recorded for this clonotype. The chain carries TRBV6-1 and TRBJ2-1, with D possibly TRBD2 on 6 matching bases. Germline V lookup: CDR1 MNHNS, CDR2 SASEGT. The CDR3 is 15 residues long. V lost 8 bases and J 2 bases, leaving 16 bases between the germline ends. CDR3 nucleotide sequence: TGTGCCAGCCTCATTAGCGGAGAGGCCTACAATGAGCAGTTCTTC. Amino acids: CASLISGEAYNEQFF.

The CDR3 coding sequence is TGCGCCAGCAGCTTGGATCTGGGCCCCCCTGAGCAGTACTTC. Translated, it gives CASSLDLGPPEQYF. The rearrangement joins TRBV5-1 to TRBJ2-7; D is undetermined. Trimming removed 0 bases at V and 7 bases at J, with 14 bases between. This CDR3 spans 14 amino acids. CDR1 is SGHRS, CDR2 YFSETQ, per germline.